The clone carrying this TCR beta chain was seen at least ten times. Unique molecular identifiers tagged the TCRbeta library. TCRdb reanalysed the PCR reads using MiXCR and keeps one entry per CDR3 protein. The table lists about 400,000 distinct CDR3 sequences, just over 20% of them singletons. The CDR3 spans 14 residues. V dropped 4 bases and J dropped 4 bases, with 13 bases sitting between them. Germline-derived CDR1 and CDR2 are LGHNA and YNFKEQ. This sample was taken from a study of T-cell reconstitution after alpha-beta-depleted transplantation in children. The sample consisted of PBMCs from the stem cell graft donor, taken from the stem cell graft. The rearrangement uses TRBV4-2 and TRBJ1-1; D possibly corresponds to TRBD1 (5 bases). The clonotype comes from a human donor who donated a stem cell graft to a child with acute myeloid leukemia. Here the CDR3 DNA reads TGTGCCAGCAGCCTAAGGGGCCGGAGCACTGAAGCTTTCTTT. Translated: CASSLRGRSTEAFF.